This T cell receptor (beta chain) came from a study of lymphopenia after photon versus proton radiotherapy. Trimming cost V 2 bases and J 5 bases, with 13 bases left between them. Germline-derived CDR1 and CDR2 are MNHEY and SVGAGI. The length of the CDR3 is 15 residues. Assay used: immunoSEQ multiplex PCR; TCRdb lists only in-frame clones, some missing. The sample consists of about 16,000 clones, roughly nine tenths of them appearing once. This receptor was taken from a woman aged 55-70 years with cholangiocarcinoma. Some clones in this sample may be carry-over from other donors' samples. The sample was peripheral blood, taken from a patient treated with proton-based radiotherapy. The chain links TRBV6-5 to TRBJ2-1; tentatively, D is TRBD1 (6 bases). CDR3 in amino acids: CASSYTGRGHNEQFF. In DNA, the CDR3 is TGTGCCAGCAGTTACACGGGCAGGGGACACAATGAGCAGTTCTTC.